The rows below give T cell receptor beta chains drawn from one sample of a study of cytomegalovirus exposure and HLA in healthy donors. Sequencing used immunoSEQ multiplex PCR; TCRdb keeps in-frame clones, though not all of them. The table includes under 300,000 clones, roughly 70% detected once. Sequencing input: PBMCs. These receptors were obtained from a female donor in good health and CMV-seronegative. Both conserved end residues are part of each CDR3. D genes are given only for firm matches. Only some rows state a clone size, as once, few, many or a class for expanded clones.

v_gene,abundance,d_gene,j_gene,CDR3aa,CDR3nt
TRBV11-2,few,.,TRBJ2-7,CASSPGTDSSYEQYF,TGTGCCAGCAGCCCAGGGACGGACAGCTCCTACGAGCAGTACTTC
TRBV5-1,.,TRBD2,TRBJ2-7,CASSRTSGRVFSYEQYF,TGCGCCAGCAGCCGAACTAGCGGGAGGGTTTTCTCCTACGAGCAGTACTTC
TRBV11-2,.,TRBD1,TRBJ1-4,CASSPPLLDRAGGKLFF,TGTGCCAGCAGCCCCCCCCTTTTAGACAGGGCAGGGGGAAAACTGTTTTTT
TRBV5-1,few,TRBD1,TRBJ2-7,CASSLAKGAPYEQYF,TGCGCCAGCAGCTTGGCCAAGGGGGCGCCGTACGAGCAGTACTTC
TRBV7-6,.,TRBD2,TRBJ2-2,CASSSTPLAGGGELFF,TGTGCCAGCAGCTCGACCCCTCTAGCGGGAGGCGGGGAGCTGTTTTTT
TRBV11-2,.,.,TRBJ2-3,CASSSQFPTSLGADTQYF,TGTGCCAGCAGCTCCCAATTTCCCACTAGCCTCGGCGCAGATACGCAGTATTTT
TRBV20-1,few,.,TRBJ2-7,CSALRELRYF,TGCAGTGCTCTTCGGGAGCTTCGGTACTTC
TRBV13,.,TRBD2,TRBJ2-3,CASSLYGGGLHTQYF,TGTGCCAGCAGCTTATACGGCGGGGGGCTGCATACGCAGTATTTT
TRBV5-1,.,TRBD2,TRBJ2-7,CASSGRGDNEQYF,TGCGCCAGCAGCGGGCGGGGGGACAACGAGCAGTACTTC
TRBV5-1,.,.,TRBJ2-6,CASSLGSGSGANVLTF,TGCGCCAGCAGCTTGGGGTCGGGCTCTGGGGCCAACGTCCTGACTTTC
TRBV28,.,TRBD1,TRBJ2-7,CASSLSRGQGSYEQYF,TGTGCCAGCAGTTTATCTCGGGGACAGGGCTCCTACGAGCAGTACTTC
TRBV5-1,.,.,TRBJ2-3,CASSFGRGFTDTQYF,TGCGCCAGCAGCTTTGGAAGGGGATTTACAGATACGCAGTATTTT
TRBV29-1,.,TRBD2,TRBJ2-1,CSARTSGRVDEQFF,TGCAGCGCTCGGACTAGCGGGAGAGTGGATGAGCAGTTCTTC
TRBV7-3,.,.,TRBJ2-2,CASSLILGQNTGELFF,TGTGCCAGCAGCTTGATCCTCGGACAGAACACCGGGGAGCTGTTTTTT
TRBV11-2,.,TRBD2,TRBJ2-7,CASSYGLAGGTDYEQYF,TGTGCCAGCAGTTACGGACTAGCGGGAGGAACAGACTACGAGCAGTACTTC
TRBV7-3,once,.,TRBJ2-1,CASSTLAGEQFF,TGTGCCAGCAGCACCCTAGCCGGGGAGCAGTTCTTC
TRBV6-5,.,.,TRBJ2-7,CASSYSLGGRRYEQYF,TGTGCCAGCAGTTACTCGCTCGGAGGGCGTCGGTACGAGCAGTACTTC
TRBV27,.,.,TRBJ2-1,CASSLTRGYNEQFF,TGTGCCAGCAGTTTAACCAGGGGTTACAATGAGCAGTTCTTC